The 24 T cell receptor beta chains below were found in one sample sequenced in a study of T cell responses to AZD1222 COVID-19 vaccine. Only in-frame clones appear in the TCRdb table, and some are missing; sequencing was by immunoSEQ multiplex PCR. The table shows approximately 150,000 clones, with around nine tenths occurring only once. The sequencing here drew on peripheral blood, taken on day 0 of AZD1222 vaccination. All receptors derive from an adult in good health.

CDR3 protein: CATSDSRQGVKEQYF. The DNA of the CDR3 is TGTGCCACCAGTGATTCTCGACAGGGGGTGAAAGAGCAGTACTTC. V gene TRBV24-1 combines with J gene TRBJ2-7; 9 positions match TRBD1. The J segment lost 7 bases and the V segment lost 2 bases, leaving 8 bases of the junction unmatched. This CDR3 contains 15 residues. CDR1 KGHDR and CDR2 SFDVKD come from the germline V gene.

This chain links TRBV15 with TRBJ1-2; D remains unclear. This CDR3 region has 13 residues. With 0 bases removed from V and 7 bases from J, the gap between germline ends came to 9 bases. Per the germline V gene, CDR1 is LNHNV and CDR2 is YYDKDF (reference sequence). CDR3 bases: TGTGCCACCAGCAGAGATTTGGTGGGTGGCTACACCTTC. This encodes CATSRDLVGGYTF.

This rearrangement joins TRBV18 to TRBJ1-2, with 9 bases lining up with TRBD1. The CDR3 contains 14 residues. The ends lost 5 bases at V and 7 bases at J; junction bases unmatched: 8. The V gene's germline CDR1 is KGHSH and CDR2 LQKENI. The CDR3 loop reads CASSSIQGAPGYTF. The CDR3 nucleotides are TGTGCCAGCTCATCCATACAGGGGGCGCCTGGCTACACCTTC. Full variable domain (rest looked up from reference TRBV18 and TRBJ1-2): NAGVMQNPRHLVRRRGQEARLRCSPMKGHSHVYWYRQLPEEGLKFMVYLQKENIIDESGMPKERFSAEFPKEGPSILRIQQVVRGDSAAYFCASSSIQGAPGYTFGSGTRLTVV.

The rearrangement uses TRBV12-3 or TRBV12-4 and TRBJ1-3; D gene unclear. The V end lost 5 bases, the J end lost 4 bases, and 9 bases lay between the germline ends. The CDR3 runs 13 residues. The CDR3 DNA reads TGTGCCAGCAGTCCTGGAGGGGGAAACACCATATATTTT. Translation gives CASSPGGGNTIYF.

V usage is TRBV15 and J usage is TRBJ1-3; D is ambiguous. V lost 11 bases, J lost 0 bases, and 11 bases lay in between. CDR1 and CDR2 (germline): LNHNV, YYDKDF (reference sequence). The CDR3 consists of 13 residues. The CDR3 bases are TGTGCCTCCGGCCCCCACTCTGGAAACACCATATATTTT. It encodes CASGPHSGNTIYF.

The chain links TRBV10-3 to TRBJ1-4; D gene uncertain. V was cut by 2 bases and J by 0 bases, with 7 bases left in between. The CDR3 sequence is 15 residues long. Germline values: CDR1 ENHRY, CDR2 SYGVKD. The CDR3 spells CAISEDGPTNEKLFF. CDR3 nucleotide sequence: TGTGCCATCAGTGAGGACGGTCCAACTAATGAAAAACTGTTTTTT.

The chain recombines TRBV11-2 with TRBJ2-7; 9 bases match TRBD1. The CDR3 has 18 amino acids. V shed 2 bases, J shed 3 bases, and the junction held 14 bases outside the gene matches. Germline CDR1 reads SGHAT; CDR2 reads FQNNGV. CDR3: CASSLPLVGTGLNYEQYF. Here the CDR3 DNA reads TGTGCCAGCAGCTTACCCCTGGTCGGGACAGGGCTTAACTACGAGCAGTACTTC.

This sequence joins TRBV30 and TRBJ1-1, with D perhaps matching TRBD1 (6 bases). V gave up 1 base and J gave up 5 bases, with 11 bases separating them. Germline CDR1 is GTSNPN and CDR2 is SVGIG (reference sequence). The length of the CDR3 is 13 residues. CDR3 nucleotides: TGTGCCTGGAGTGGGACAGCAAAGACTGAAGCTTTCTTT. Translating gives CAWSGTAKTEAFF.

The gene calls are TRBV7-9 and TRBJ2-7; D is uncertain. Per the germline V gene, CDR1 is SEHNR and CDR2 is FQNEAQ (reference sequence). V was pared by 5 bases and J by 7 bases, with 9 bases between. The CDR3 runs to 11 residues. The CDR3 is CASSSSGEQYF. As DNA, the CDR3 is TGTGCCAGCAGCAGCTCTGGGGAGCAGTACTTC.

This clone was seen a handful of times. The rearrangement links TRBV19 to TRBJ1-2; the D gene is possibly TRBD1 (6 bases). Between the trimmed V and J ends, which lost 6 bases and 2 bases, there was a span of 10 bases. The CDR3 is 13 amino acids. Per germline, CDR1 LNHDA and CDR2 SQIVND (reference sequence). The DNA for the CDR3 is TGTGCCAGTAGCCTACAGGGAAACTATGGCTACACCTTC. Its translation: CASSLQGNYGYTF.

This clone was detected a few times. The CDR3 here is CSAVRGLEQYF. DNA of the CDR3: TGCAGTGCAGTCAGGGGACTCGAGCAGTACTTC. J is TRBJ2-7 and V is TRBV20-1, with D tentatively TRBD1 or TRBD2 (6 bases each). Germline V gene lookup returns CDR1 DFQATT and CDR2 SNEGSKA (reference sequence). V was pared by 6 bases and J by 6 bases, with 12 bases between. The CDR3 is made up of 11 amino acids.

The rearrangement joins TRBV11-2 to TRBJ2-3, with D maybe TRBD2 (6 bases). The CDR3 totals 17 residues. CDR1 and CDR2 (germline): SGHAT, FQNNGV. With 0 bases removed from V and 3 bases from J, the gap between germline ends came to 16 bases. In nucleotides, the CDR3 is TGTGCCAGCAGCTTAGAAGGCCGGAGGGCCGGGACAGATACGCAGTATTTT. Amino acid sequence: CASSLEGRRAGTDTQYF.

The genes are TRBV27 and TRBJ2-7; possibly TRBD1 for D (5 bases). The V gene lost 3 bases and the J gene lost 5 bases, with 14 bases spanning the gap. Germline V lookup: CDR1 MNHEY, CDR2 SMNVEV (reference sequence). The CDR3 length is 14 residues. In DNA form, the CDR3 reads TGTGCCAGCAGTTTGAATAGGGGTGGCAACGAGCAGTACTTC. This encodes CASSLNRGGNEQYF.

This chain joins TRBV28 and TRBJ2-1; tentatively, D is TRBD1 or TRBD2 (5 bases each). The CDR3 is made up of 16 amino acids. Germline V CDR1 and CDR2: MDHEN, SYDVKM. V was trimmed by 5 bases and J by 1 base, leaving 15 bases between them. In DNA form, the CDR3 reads TGTGCCAGCAGTCTATCTAGTGGGGGATCCTACAATGAGCAGTTCTTC. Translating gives CASSLSSGGSYNEQFF.

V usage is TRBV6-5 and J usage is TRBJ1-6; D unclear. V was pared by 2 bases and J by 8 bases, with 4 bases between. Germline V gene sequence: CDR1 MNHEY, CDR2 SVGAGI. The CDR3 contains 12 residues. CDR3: CASSYPYSPLHF. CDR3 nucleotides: TGTGCCAGCAGTTACCCCTATTCACCCCTCCACTTT.

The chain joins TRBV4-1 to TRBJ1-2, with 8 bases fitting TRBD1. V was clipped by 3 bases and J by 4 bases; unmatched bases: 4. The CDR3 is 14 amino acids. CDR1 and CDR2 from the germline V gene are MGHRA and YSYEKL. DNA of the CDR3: TGCGCCAGCAGCCAGGCGGACAGGGCCTATGGCTACACCTTC. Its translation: CASSQADRAYGYTF.

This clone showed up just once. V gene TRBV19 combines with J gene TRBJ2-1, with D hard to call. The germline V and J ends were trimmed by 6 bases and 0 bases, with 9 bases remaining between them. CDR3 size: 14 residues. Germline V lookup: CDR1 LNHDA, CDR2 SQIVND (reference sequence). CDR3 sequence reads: CASRGVSSYNEQFF. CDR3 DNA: TGTGCCAGTAGAGGTGTTAGCTCCTACAATGAGCAGTTCTTC. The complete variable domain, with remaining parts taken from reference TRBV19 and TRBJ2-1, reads DGGITQSPKYLFRKEGQNVTLSCEQNLNHDAMYWYRQDPGQGLRLIYYSQIVNDFQKGDIAEGYSVSREKKESFPLTVTSAQKNPTAFYLCASRGVSSYNEQFFGPGTRLTVL.

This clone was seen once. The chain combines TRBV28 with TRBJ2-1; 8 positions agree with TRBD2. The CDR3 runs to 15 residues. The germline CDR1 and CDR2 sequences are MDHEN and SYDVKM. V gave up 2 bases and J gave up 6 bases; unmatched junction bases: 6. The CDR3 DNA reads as TGTGCCAGCAGTTTAGGGGCGGGAGGACGCAATGAGCAGTTCTTC. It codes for CASSLGAGGRNEQFF.

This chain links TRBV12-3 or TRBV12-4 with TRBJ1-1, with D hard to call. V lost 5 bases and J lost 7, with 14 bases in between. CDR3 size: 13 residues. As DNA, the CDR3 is TGTGCCAGCAGTATCCCCACCAGCCTTGAAGCTTTCTTT. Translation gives CASSIPTSLEAFF.

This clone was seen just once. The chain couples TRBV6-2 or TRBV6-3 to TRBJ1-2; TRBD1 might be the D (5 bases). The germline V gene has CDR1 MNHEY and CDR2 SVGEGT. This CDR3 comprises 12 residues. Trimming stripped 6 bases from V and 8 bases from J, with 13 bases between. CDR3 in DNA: TGTGCCAGCAGCCGGGGGGATGAAGGCTACACCTTC. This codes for CASSRGDEGYTF.

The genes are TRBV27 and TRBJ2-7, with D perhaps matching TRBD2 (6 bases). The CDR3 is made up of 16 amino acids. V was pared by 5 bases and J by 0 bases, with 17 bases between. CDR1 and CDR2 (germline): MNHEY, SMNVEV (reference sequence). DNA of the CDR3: TGTGCCAGCAGTACCAGGTGGGACTCAAGCTCCTACGAGCAGTACTTC. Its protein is CASSTRWDSSSYEQYF.

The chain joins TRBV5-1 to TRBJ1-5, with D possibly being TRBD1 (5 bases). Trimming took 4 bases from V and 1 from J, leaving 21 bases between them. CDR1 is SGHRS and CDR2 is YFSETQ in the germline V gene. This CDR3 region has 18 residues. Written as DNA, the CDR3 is TGCGCCAGCAGCCCCGGGACTCGGGGAGTAGGGAGCAATCAGCCCCAGCATTTT. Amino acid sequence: CASSPGTRGVGSNQPQHF.

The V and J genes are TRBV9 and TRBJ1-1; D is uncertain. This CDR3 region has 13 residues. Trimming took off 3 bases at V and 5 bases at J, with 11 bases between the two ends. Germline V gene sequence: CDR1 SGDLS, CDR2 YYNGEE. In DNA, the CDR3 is TGTGCCAGCAGCGGATTCAGGAGTACTGAAGCTTTCTTT. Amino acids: CASSGFRSTEAFF.

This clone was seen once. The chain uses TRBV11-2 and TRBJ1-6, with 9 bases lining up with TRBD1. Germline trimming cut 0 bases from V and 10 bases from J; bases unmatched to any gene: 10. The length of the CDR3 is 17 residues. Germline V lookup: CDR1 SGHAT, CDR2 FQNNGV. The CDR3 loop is CASSLERGTGWGSPLHF. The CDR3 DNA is TGTGCCAGCAGCTTAGAGAGGGGGACAGGGTGGGGATCACCCCTCCACTTT. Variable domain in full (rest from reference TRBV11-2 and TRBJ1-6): EAGVAQSPRYKIIEKRQSVAFWCNPISGHATLYWYQQILGQGPKLLIQFQNNGVVDDSQLPKDRFSAERLKGVDSTLKIQPAKLEDSAVYLCASSLERGTGWGSPLHFGNGTRLTVT.